The next 17 T cell receptor beta chains were all read from a single sample in a study of CD8+ T cells in alopecia areata. Stated treatment: oral pan-JAK inhibitor, 5-10 mg twice daily. In each case, RNA was isolated and then reverse transcribed into cDNA as the sequencing template. Assay: immunoSEQ multiplex PCR; the TCRdb copy retains only in-frame clones and omits some. The sample gives roughly 100,000 clones, 80% to 90% of which show up once; 8.5% to 14% is in the top ten. This specimen consisted of CD8+ T cells sorted from blood, obtained at approximately week 34, from a patient treated with tofacitinib. These receptors all stem from a human donor with alopecia areata.

The genes are TRBV23-1 and TRBJ2-1; D gene uncertain. TRBV23-1 is designated an ORF whose function remains uncertain. Trimming took 2 bases from V and 4 from J, leaving 9 bases between them. This CDR3 comprises 14 residues. CDR3 amino acids: CASSQGTAYNEQFF. CDR3 nucleotides: TGCGCCAGCAGTCAAGGTACAGCTTACAATGAGCAGTTCTTC.

This chain connects TRBV19 to TRBJ1-4; D is perhaps TRBD1 (5 bases). V lost 3 bases to trimming and J lost 8 bases, with 7 bases between them. The CDR3 length is 12 residues. CDR1 and CDR2 (germline): LNHDA, SQIVND (reference sequence). For the CDR3, the DNA is TGTGCCAGTAGTATGGGGGTAGAAAAACTGTTTTTT. This sequence encodes CASSMGVEKLFF. Combining the CDR3 with reference TRBV19 and TRBJ1-4 gives the whole variable domain DGGITQSPKYLFRKEGQNVTLSCEQNLNHDAMYWYRQDPGQGLRLIYYSQIVNDFQKGDIAEGYSVSREKKESFPLTVTSAQKNPTAFYLCASSMGVEKLFFGSGTQLSVL.

The V gene is TRBV15, the J gene TRBJ1-2; a weak D match, TRBD1 (6 bases). The CDR3 runs to 19 residues. Trimming shortened V by 0 bases and J by 2 bases, and 22 bases separated the two germline ends. Germline CDR1 LNHNV, CDR2 YYDKDF (reference sequence). This chain's CDR3 is CATSREGGYYWGQNYGYTF. The DNA of the CDR3 is TGTGCCACCAGCAGAGAGGGTGGCTACTATTGGGGGCAGAACTATGGCTACACCTTC.

With respect to this clone: The junction departs from the called germline gene at one end, perhaps through a read error. This sequence joins TRBV27 and TRBJ1-5, with D unresolved. CDR3 length: 10 amino acids. Germline CDR1 and CDR2: MNHEY and SMNVEV (reference sequence). The CDR3 DNA reads TGTGCCACCGGAAATCACCCCCAGCATTTT. Protein sequence: CATGNHPQHF.

The chain couples TRBV6-5 to TRBJ1-5; D unresolved. CDR1 is MNHEY, CDR2 SVGAGI, per germline. The CDR3 is 16 amino acids. V lost 1 base and J 6 bases, leaving 16 bases between the germline ends. This CDR3 reads CASSYYGPGDGQPQHF. CDR3 nucleotides: TGTGCCAGCAGTTACTACGGGCCCGGAGACGGTCAGCCCCAGCATTTT.

The chain combines TRBV6-5 with TRBJ1-1; D gene uncertain. The germline V gene has CDR1 MNHEY and CDR2 SVGAGI. The V gene lost 0 bases and the J gene lost 3 bases, with 8 bases spanning the gap. This CDR3 has 14 amino acids. The CDR3 DNA sequence: TGTGCCAGCAGTTACTCTCTCGGGTACACTGAAGCTTTCTTT. Its protein product is CASSYSLGYTEAFF.

This clone has just a few counts. V is TRBV29-1 and J is TRBJ2-2, with a possible D match to TRBD2 (6 bases). Deletions cut 7 bases from V and 7 bases from J, with 22 bases between. CDR1 and CDR2 (germline): SQVTM, ANQGSEA. The CDR3 length is 15 residues. Written as DNA, the CDR3 is TGCAGCGGGCGCCTAGCGAGAGAACCGGTCGGGGAGCTGTTTTTT. The encoded protein is CSGRLAREPVGELFF.

The J gene is TRBJ2-7, the V gene TRBV7-6; 10 bases are shared with TRBD1. There are 15 residues in the CDR3. CDR1 is SGHVS, CDR2 FNYEAQ, per germline. V gave up 5 bases and J gave up 4 bases; unmatched junction bases: 8. The CDR3 loop reads CASSLGQGPVYEQYF. The CDR3 nucleotides are TGTGCCAGCAGCCTGGGACAGGGGCCGGTTTACGAGCAGTACTTC.

The chain carries TRBV27 and TRBJ2-1; D gene unclear. Germline loops: CDR1 MNHEY, CDR2 SMNVEV (reference sequence). CDR3 length: 14 residues. V was trimmed by 4 bases and J by 3 bases, leaving 10 bases between them. CDR3 protein: CASSSKGYYNEQFF. The CDR3 coding sequence is TGTGCCAGCAGTTCAAAGGGTTACTACAATGAGCAGTTCTTC.

The V call is TRBV10-2, the J call TRBJ2-3; 12 nucleotides line up with TRBD2. The CDR3 is 15 residues long. Losses at the gene ends were 9 bases for V and 0 bases for J; bases not matched to a gene: 4. Germline V gene lookup returns CDR1 WSHSY and CDR2 SAAADI. Here the CDR3 reads CASALAGGSTDTQYF. CDR3 DNA sequence: TGCGCCAGTGCACTAGCGGGGGGAAGCACAGATACGCAGTATTTT.

The chain has TRBV13 and TRBJ2-7; D is tentatively TRBD1 or TRBD2 (5 bases each). V was clipped by 5 bases and J by 2 bases, with 22 bases between them. Germline values: CDR1 PRHDT, CDR2 FYEKMQ (reference sequence). This CDR3 is 17 amino acids long. The CDR3 DNA sequence: TGTGCCAGCAGCCAATCTTTTCGCCGGGACGGACCCTACGAGCAGTACTTC. Translation: CASSQSFRRDGPYEQYF.

This clone was detected only once. V and J are TRBV5-1 and TRBJ2-7; D unresolved. There are 15 residues in the CDR3. The V end lost 0 bases, the J end lost 5 bases, and 15 bases lay between the germline ends. CDR1 and CDR2 (germline): SGHRS, YFSETQ. The CDR3 protein is CASSLVYGVTDEQYF. CDR3 sequence (DNA): TGCGCCAGCAGCTTGGTTTACGGAGTAACCGACGAGCAGTACTTC. The whole variable domain, remainder taken from reference TRBV5-1 and TRBJ2-7, is KAGVTQTPRYLIKTRGQQVTLSCSPISGHRSVSWYQQTPGQGLQFLFEYFSETQRNKGNFPGRFSGRQFSNSRSEMNVSTLELGDSALYLCASSLVYGVTDEQYFGPGTRLTVT.

On this clone: Different DNA sequences within this sample yield the same CDR3. This sequence joins TRBV6-5 and TRBJ1-1, with D possibly being TRBD1 (5 bases). V was cut by 0 bases and J by 5 bases, with 10 bases left in between. This CDR3 has 14 amino acids. CDR1 MNHEY and CDR2 SVGAGI come from the germline V gene. The CDR3 reads CASSYSTGGTEAFF. CDR3 DNA: TGTGCCAGCAGTTACTCCACGGGGGGAACTGAAGCTTTCTTT.

The chain uses TRBV5-1 and TRBJ2-3; no definite D call. The length of the CDR3 is 13 residues. V lost 7 bases to trimming and J lost 2 bases, with 11 bases between them. Germline values: CDR1 SGHRS, CDR2 YFSETQ. The CDR3 loop is CASRADHTDTQYF. The CDR3 coding sequence is TGCGCCAGCCGGGCTGACCACACAGATACGCAGTATTTT.

This chain connects TRBV21-1 to TRBJ1-1; TRBD1, the table's D call, lacks a check against the DNA. TRBV21-1 is a recognized pseudogene. The CDR3 consists of 16 residues. Here the CDR3 DNA reads TGTGCCAGCACCAAGGGGACAGGGATCACAGCCACTGAAGCTTTCTTT. It translates to CASTKGTGITATEAFF.

This chain connects TRBV7-6 to TRBJ2-7; 12 nucleotides align to TRBD2. The CDR3 has 16 residues. V was pared by 0 bases and J by 3 bases, with 3 bases of the junction left unmatched. Germline V gene data show CDR1 as SGHVS and CDR2 as FNYEAQ. The CDR3 nucleotides read TGTGCCAGCAGCTTAGCGACTAGCGGGAGTTACTACGAGCAGTACTTC. It codes for CASSLATSGSYYEQYF.

This clone was seen once. This chain uses TRBV2 with TRBJ1-1; D may be TRBD1 (6 bases). CDR1 and CDR2 from the germline V gene are SNHLY and FYNNEI. The CDR3 has 13 amino acids. V lost 6 bases and J 3 bases, leaving 11 bases between the germline ends. The CDR3 protein is CASRPQGYTEAFF. The CDR3 DNA follows: TGTGCCAGCAGACCACAGGGTTACACTGAAGCTTTCTTT.